Below are 20 T cell receptor beta chains sequenced from a single sample in a study of T cells in Graves' hyperthyroidism and ophthalmopathy. Amplification targeted TCR beta CDR3 regions from RNA transcripts. The HTBI primer set served for first-round RT-PCR of the TCR CDR3. TCRdb used MiXCR to reprocess the multiplex PCR reads, holding one entry per CDR3 protein. The sample lists 330,000 or so distinct CDR3 sequences; around 18% were seen once. Sequenced sample: blood. These TCRs come from a woman in her thirties or forties with Graves' ophthalmopathy.

This clonotype was seen ten or more times. The rearrangement joins TRBV12-3 or TRBV12-4 to TRBJ2-7, with TRBD2 matching over 10 bases. The CDR3 is 15 residues long. Germline trimming cut 5 bases from V and 3 bases from J; bases unmatched to any gene: 7. The CDR3 coding sequence is TGTGCCAGCAGTCTGCTAGCGGGAGCCCTCTACGAGCAGTACTTC. It specifies CASSLLAGALYEQYF.

This clonotype was counted at least ten times. The chain uses TRBV12-3 or TRBV12-4 and TRBJ1-1; 8 bases align to TRBD1. This CDR3 spans 17 amino acids. After removal of 4 bases from V and 1 base from J, the junction contained 11 bases not matched to a gene. CDR3 sequence reads: CASSSAIQGVWNTEAFF. The CDR3 DNA is TGTGCCAGCAGTTCCGCAATACAGGGGGTATGGAACACTGAAGCTTTCTTT.

This clonotype has a count of ten or more. The chain links TRBV2 to TRBJ2-7, with 7 bases aligning to TRBD1. The germline CDR1 and CDR2 sequences are SNHLY and FYNNEI. This CDR3 region has 16 residues. J was trimmed by 7 bases and V by 0 bases; bases with no gene match: 12. CDR3 region: CASSEALRGGLSEQYF. Written as DNA, the CDR3 is TGTGCCAGCAGTGAAGCGTTAAGAGGGGGCCTCTCTGAGCAGTACTTC.

This clonotype appeared a few times. The rearrangement uses TRBV30 and TRBJ1-1, with a possible D match to TRBD1 (5 bases). V dropped 5 bases and J dropped 4 bases, with 14 bases sitting between them. The CDR3 has 13 residues. Per germline, CDR1 GTSNPN and CDR2 SVGIG (reference sequence). The CDR3 loop reads CAWGGTGGTEAFF. The CDR3 DNA is TGTGCCTGGGGGGGTACTGGGGGCACTGAAGCTTTCTTT.

To note about this clonotype: At one boundary the junction diverges from the germline segment, which might be a read error. This chain connects TRBV4-1 to TRBJ2-2; 8 positions match TRBD1. Per the germline V gene, CDR1 is MGHRA and CDR2 is YSYEKL. This CDR3 has 14 residues. The CDR3 DNA is TGCGCCAGCAGCCATGCAGGGGGCACCGGGGAGCTGTCTTTT. This encodes CASSHAGGTGELSF.

For this clonotype: A much larger clone sits a single nucleotide away, making a read error possible. The rearrangement joins TRBV5-6 to TRBJ2-5; unclear D gene. The germline CDR1 and CDR2 sequences are SGHDT and YYEEEE. Trimming removed 4 bases from V and 5 bases from J, with 15 bases in between. The CDR3 covers 14 residues. This CDR3 is CASSKASVRETQYF. In nucleotides, the CDR3 is TGTGCCAGCAGCAAGGCTAGTGTTCGCGAGACCCAGTACTTC.

This clonotype was recorded many times. An end of the junction does not agree with germline; a read error may underlie this. The V gene is TRBV7-7, the J gene TRBJ2-7; D might be TRBD1 (5 bases). Germline V CDR1 and CDR2: SSHAT, FNYEAQ (reference sequence). The CDR3 totals 13 residues. The CDR3 loop reads CASSSRLGDEQYF. The CDR3 bases are TGTGCTAGCAGCTCCCGTTTAGGGGACGAGCAGTACTTC.

On this clonotype itself: A clone one base away is much larger, so this may be a read error. V usage is TRBV29-1 and J usage is TRBJ1-1, with D possibly being TRBD1 (6 bases). The CDR3 runs 15 residues. Germline V gives CDR1 SQVTM, CDR2 ANQGSEA. This chain's CDR3 is CIVVLRGLDGTEAFF. CDR3 DNA sequence: TGCATCGTTGTTTTACGGGGGCTTGATGGCACTGAAGCTTTCTTT. The entire variable domain, with the rest obtained from reference TRBV29-1 and TRBJ1-1, is as follows: SAVISQKPSRDICQRGTSLTIQCQVDSQVTMMFWYRQQPGQSLTLIATANQGSEATYESGFVIDKFPISRPNLTFSTLTVSNMSPEDSSIYLCIVVLRGLDGTEAFFGQGTRLTVV.

Ten or more counts support this clonotype. V and J are TRBV6-1 and TRBJ1-2; TRBD1 agrees at 11 bases. The germline V gene has CDR1 MNHNS and CDR2 SASEGT. This CDR3 contains 15 residues. The V and J ends lost 6 bases and 7 bases, in that order; junction bases with no gene match: 10. CDR3 nucleotides: TGTGCCAGCAGCGTAATCGGACAGGGGGCTTCTGGCTACACCTTC. Protein sequence: CASSVIGQGASGYTF.

This clonotype was counted many times. CDR3 residues: CASSENIGDSPYEQYF. The CDR3 DNA follows: TGTGCCAGCAGTGAAAACATAGGGGACAGTCCCTACGAGCAGTACTTC. V usage is TRBV2 and J usage is TRBJ2-7; 7 bases agree with TRBD1. The V segment lost 2 bases and the J segment 2 bases; nucleotides outside the gene matches: 9. CDR3 size: 16 residues. Germline V lookup: CDR1 SNHLY, CDR2 FYNNEI. Filled out from reference TRBV2 and TRBJ2-7, the complete variable domain reads EPEVTQTPSHQVTQMGQEVILRCVPISNHLYFYWYRQILGQKVEFLVSFYNNEISEKSEIFDDQFSVERPDGSNFTLKIRSTKLEDSAMYFCASSENIGDSPYEQYFGPGTRLTVT.

This clonotype was recorded at least ten times. The chain uses TRBV10-1 and TRBJ2-5; 7 bases are shared with TRBD2. There are 12 residues in the CDR3. J lost 5 bases, V lost 5 bases, and 2 bases had no gene match. Per the germline V gene, CDR1 is WNHNN and CDR2 is SYGVQD (reference sequence). This chain's CDR3 is CASSREGETQYF. The DNA for the CDR3 is TGCGCCAGCAGTAGGGAGGGGGAGACCCAGTACTTC.

This chain uses TRBV19 with TRBJ1-1, with D hard to call. The V and J ends lost 4 bases and 1 base respectively, with 7 bases between them. Per germline, CDR1 LNHDA and CDR2 SQIVND (reference sequence). CDR3 length: 13 residues. This chain's CDR3 is CASSTQQNTEAFF. CDR3 DNA: TGTGCCAGTAGTACACAGCAGAACACTGAAGCTTTCTTT.

The chain couples TRBV28 to TRBJ1-2; D is ambiguous. The CDR3 is made up of 14 amino acids. V was trimmed by 8 bases and J by 7 bases, leaving 20 bases between them. Germline lookup yields CDR1 MDHEN and CDR2 SYDVKM. The CDR3 is CASSLAGSSSGYTF. CDR3 sequence (DNA): TGTGCCAGCTCGTTGGCTGGATCGTCATCTGGCTACACCTTC.

This clonotype occurred many times. This rearrangement joins TRBV11-2 to TRBJ2-2; 12 nucleotides agree with TRBD2. Per the germline V gene, CDR1 is SGHAT and CDR2 is FQNNGV. CDR3 length: 18 residues. V lost 5 bases and J lost 6; bases outside the gene matches: 13. In DNA, the CDR3 is TGTGCCAGCAGCCGACTCCCGGGACTAGCGGGTCATGCCGGGGAGCTGTTTTTT. Translation gives CASSRLPGLAGHAGELFF.

This clonotype came up many times. The genes are TRBV15 and TRBJ1-1, with 11 bases that match TRBD1. With 2 bases clipped from V and 4 bases from J, the junction kept 6 bases outside the gene matches. The CDR3 consists of 16 residues. From germline, CDR1 is LNHNV and CDR2 YYDKDF (reference sequence). CDR3 protein: CATSRLIGTGGTEAFF. Here the CDR3 DNA reads TGTGCCACCAGCAGACTAATTGGGACAGGGGGCACTGAAGCTTTCTTT.

This clonotype has at least ten counts. The rearrangement joins TRBV28 to TRBJ2-7, with 7 bases matching TRBD2. Germline CDR1 and CDR2: MDHEN and SYDVKM. The CDR3 consists of 14 residues. V was pared by 2 bases and J by 4 bases, with 5 bases of the junction left unmatched. DNA for the CDR3: TGTGCCAGCAGTTTACTAGCGGAGGGATACGAGCAGTACTTC. This encodes CASSLLAEGYEQYF. The variable domain in full, completed from reference TRBV28 and TRBJ2-7, reads DVKVTQSSRYLVKRTGEKVFLECVQDMDHENMFWYRQDPGLGLRLIYFSYDVKMKEKGDIPEGYSVSREKKERFSLILESASTNQTSMYLCASSLLAEGYEQYFGPGTRLTVT.

The table lists this clonotype with many counts. The chain recombines TRBV7-4 with TRBJ1-5; D call uncertain. V lost 1 base and J lost 2, with 15 bases in between. The CDR3 totals 17 residues. Germline CDR1 SGHVT, CDR2 SQSDAQ. CDR3 sequence: CASSLVEVGVGNQPQHF. The CDR3, as DNA: TGTGCCAGCAGCTTAGTTGAGGTTGGGGTTGGCAATCAGCCCCAGCATTTT. The entire variable domain, with the rest obtained from reference TRBV7-4 and TRBJ1-5, is as follows: GAGVSQSPRYKVAKRGRDVALRCDSISGHVTLYWYRQTLGQGSEVLTYSQSDAQRDKSGRPSGRFSAERPERSVSTLKIQRTEQGDSAVYLCASSLVEVGVGNQPQHFGDGTRLSIL.

This rearrangement joins TRBV12-3 or TRBV12-4 to TRBJ1-1; 8 nucleotides line up with TRBD1. There are 19 residues in the CDR3. The ends lost 1 base at V and 7 bases at J; junction bases unmatched: 20. Written as DNA, the CDR3 is TGTGCCAGCAGTTTAGGTACAGGGGGAATCTCCGGGGGAATTGTTGAAGCTTTCTTT. Encoded protein: CASSLGTGGISGGIVEAFF.

This clonotype was picked up many times. One base away lies a much larger clone, so this may be a sequencing read error. The chain has TRBV6-1 and TRBJ1-4; possible D gene TRBD1, 6 bases. This CDR3 is built from 13 residues. Per germline, CDR1 MNHNS and CDR2 SASEGT. The V end lost 4 bases, the J end lost 8 bases, and 11 bases lay between the germline ends. This chain's CDR3 is CASSGGGQEKLFF. The DNA for the CDR3 is TGTGCCAGCAGTGGTGGGGGGCAGGAAAAACTGTTTTTT.

This clonotype was detected many times. The genes are TRBV2 and TRBJ2-7, with 9 positions matching TRBD1. In germline, CDR1 is SNHLY, CDR2 FYNNEI. There are 13 residues in the CDR3. V shed 8 bases and J 4 bases; nucleotides not matched to a gene: 6. CDR3 sequence (DNA): TGTGCCAGCCTTCCGGGACAGGGATACGAGCAGTACTTC. Encoded protein: CASLPGQGYEQYF.